This T cell receptor (beta chain) derives from a study of blood T cell repertoires in COVID-19. Study at large: Researchers got acute and convalescent COVID-19 samples from the United States, Italy and Spain. The cDNA or gDNA used as material had been derived from T cells, B-cell-depleted T cells, or PBMCs.

During active infection, Seattle patients enrolled and were then monitored through disease. Germline assignment: CDR1 LGHDT and CDR2 YNNKEL (reference sequence). CDR3 length equals 13 residues. V lost 1 base, J lost 8 bases, and 11 bases lay in between. As handled by the study authors: Estimates of nucleated cell counts were drawn from the amplification of reference gene primers. Assay used: immunoSEQ multiplex PCR; TCRdb lists only in-frame clones, some missing. V and J calls plus clone size are reproduced from that table; the DNA served to infer D and trimming. The repertoire consists of 210,000 or so clones, with about four fifths occurring once and the leading ten covering roughly 7%.

The rearrangement links TRBV3-1 (or the pseudogene TRBV3-2) to TRBJ1-2; D gene ambiguous. The source of this sequence is a woman aged 80 or over with COVID-19, enrolled during active disease. Sequences were obtained from peripheral blood. In DNA, the CDR3 is TGTGCCAGCAGCCAAGGAGGGTCTCGGGGCTACACCTTC. Translation: CASSQGGSRGYTF.